This TCR beta chain was sequenced during a study of blood T cell repertoires in COVID-19. Study-wide background: Nucleic acid was either cDNA or gDNA, and it came from T cells, B-cell-depleted T cells, or PBMCs.

The table came from immunoSEQ multiplex PCR; TCRdb's copy has only in-frame clones and leaves some out. The table lists about 280,000 clones, around 88% of them singletons. The germline CDR1 and CDR2 sequences are SGHKS and YYEKEE (reference sequence). This CDR3 comprises 15 residues. V shed 6 bases and J 0 bases; nucleotides not matched to a gene: 5. This sequence joins TRBV5-5 and TRBJ2-3; 9 nucleotides line up with TRBD1. This sequence originates from a man aged 35-49 years with acute or convalescent COVID-19. The sample comprised peripheral blood. CDR3 sequence reads: CASIYRGLSTDTQYF. The CDR3 DNA is TGTGCCAGCATCTACAGGGGGCTAAGCACAGATACGCAGTATTTT.